Below are 16 T cell receptor beta chains sequenced from a single sample in a study of T cell repertoires in cytomegalovirus infection (dated by TCRdb to about 2019). Antigens for these TCRs are unknown. Instrument on record: Illumina HiSeq 1500. TCRdb redid the processing of the public reads, applying fastp at Q25 and MiXCR, and retained in-frame beta chains. Rows matching on CDR3 protein sequence are summarized as one entry with the most common DNA and genes. Across this sample there are fewer than 900,000 distinct CDR3 sequences, with 25% to 35% seen only once. The top ten hold roughly 14% of the sample. This specimen's treatment or condition label, interpreted: in vitro stimulation with specific CMV peptide epitopes to enrich CMV-specific T cells. The sample in question was cultured CD8+ T cells from PBMCs, obtained from culture after CMV antigen stimulation. These TCRs come from a human donor in good health (CMV status not recorded). Some clones in this sample may be carry-over from other donors' samples.

The J gene is TRBJ1-5, the V gene TRBV12-3 or TRBV12-4, with D unclear. V lost 8 bases and J lost 4, with 24 bases in between. CDR3 length: 17 amino acids. The CDR3 protein is CASGEIRAARVNQPQHF. In DNA form, the CDR3 reads TGTGCCAGCGGGGAGATCCGGGCCGCACGAGTTAATCAGCCCCAGCATTTT.

The V call is TRBV7-9, the J call TRBJ2-7; the match to TRBD1 covers 9 bases. The CDR3 runs to 15 residues. Germline trimming cut 2 bases from V and 1 base from J; bases unmatched to any gene: 3. Germline V gene sequence: CDR1 SEHNR, CDR2 FQNEAQ (reference sequence). The CDR3 DNA sequence: TGTGCCAGCAGCTTACATGGGACAGGGTCCTACGAGCAGTACGTC. Protein product: CASSLHGTGSYEQYV.

The rearrangement links TRBV27 to TRBJ1-3; D call uncertain. This CDR3 is 15 amino acids long. V was trimmed by 5 bases and J by 7 bases, leaving 18 bases between them. Germline V gene lookup returns CDR1 MNHEY and CDR2 SMNVEV (reference sequence). CDR3 region: CASSPQSYLMNTIYF. The CDR3 DNA is TGTGCCAGCAGTCCCCAGTCTTATCTGATGAACACCATATATTTT.

This clonotype was seen more than once but under ten times. The chain couples TRBV7-9 to TRBJ1-5, with D unclear. Germline CDR1 and CDR2: SEHNR and FQNEAQ (reference sequence). The CDR3 has 10 amino acids. V was clipped by 4 bases and J by 7 bases, with 2 bases between them. CDR3 loop: CASSSQPQHF. Written as DNA, the CDR3 is TGTGCCAGCAGCTCGCAGCCCCAGCATTTT.

This clonotype came up a few times. This chain uses TRBV7-9 with TRBJ2-7; 9 bases are a match to TRBD1. J was trimmed by 3 bases and V by 7 bases; bases with no gene match: 7. In germline, CDR1 is SEHNR, CDR2 FQNEAQ (reference sequence). This CDR3 comprises 14 residues. The CDR3 sequence is CASTRGQGFYEQYV. The CDR3 DNA reads TGTGCCAGCACCAGAGGACAGGGGTTCTACGAGCAGTACGTC.

The genes are TRBV6-5 and TRBJ2-1, with a weak D call TRBD1 (5 bases). CDR1 is MNHEY and CDR2 is SVGAGI in the germline V gene. V was shortened by 4 bases and J by 8 bases, with 15 bases between the two germline ends. The CDR3 spans 14 residues. This CDR3 is CASSLDTGSDEQFF. Here the CDR3 DNA reads TGTGCCAGCAGTTTGGATACAGGTTCAGATGAGCAGTTCTTC.

The chain carries TRBV6-8 and TRBJ2-3; tentatively, D is TRBD2 (6 bases). Germline loops: CDR1 MNHGY, CDR2 SAAAGT. V lost 4 bases and J lost 4, with 18 bases in between. This CDR3 is 16 amino acids long. CDR3 region: CASSSLATSGPDTQYF. In DNA, the CDR3 is TGTGCCAGCAGTTCTCTAGCGACTTCTGGCCCAGATACGCAGTATTTT.

This clonotype was detected a few times. This chain uses TRBV4-1 with TRBJ2-2; no definite D call. Trimming took off 0 bases at V and 5 bases at J, with 16 bases between the two ends. Germline assignment: CDR1 MGHRA and CDR2 YSYEKL. The CDR3 contains 17 residues. The CDR3, as DNA: TGCGCCAGCAGCCAAGACCAGTATAGGAGATCAACCGGGGAGCTGTTTTTT. It encodes CASSQDQYRRSTGELFF.

This clonotype was counted many times. The gene calls are TRBV7-2 and TRBJ2-3; D is uncertain. The CDR3 extends over 12 amino acids. V was cut by 1 base and J by 5 bases, with 4 bases left in between. Looked up from germline, CDR1 is SGHTA and CDR2 is FQGNSA. The CDR3 nucleotides read TGTGCCAGCAGCTTAGAGGGAGATACGCAGTATTTT. It yields the protein CASSLEGDTQYF.

The chain is built from TRBV29-1 and TRBJ2-1, with D possibly called TRBD1 or TRBD2 (5 bases each). CDR1 is SQVTM and CDR2 is ANQGSEA in the germline V gene. This CDR3 is 13 amino acids long. Trimming left V 8 bases short and J 4 bases short, with 15 bases between. The CDR3 reads CSLGTGLYNEQFF. CDR3 in DNA: TGCAGCCTCGGGACGGGATTGTACAATGAGCAGTTCTTC.

The chain employs TRBV13 and TRBJ2-1; D may correspond to TRBD1 or TRBD2 (6 bases each). Germline values: CDR1 PRHDT, CDR2 FYEKMQ (reference sequence). With 1 base removed from V and 7 bases from J, the gap between germline ends came to 14 bases. CDR3 length: 15 residues. The CDR3 sequence: CASSLDRQGRNEQFF. The CDR3 DNA is TGTGCCAGCAGCTTAGACCGGCAGGGGAGGAATGAGCAGTTCTTC.

V and J are TRBV2 and TRBJ2-7; D unclear. In germline, CDR1 is SNHLY, CDR2 FYNNEI. The CDR3 totals 12 residues. With 3 bases removed from V and 2 bases from J, the gap between germline ends came to 5 bases. The CDR3, as DNA: TGTGCCAGCAGTGATGTCACCTACGAGCAGTACTTC. Residues: CASSDVTYEQYF.

This clonotype was detected many times. V and J are TRBV27 and TRBJ1-1; 8 bases line up with TRBD1. V gave up 1 base and J gave up 3 bases; unmatched junction bases: 4. The germline gives CDR1 MNHEY, CDR2 SMNVEV (reference sequence). This CDR3 has 15 residues. The CDR3 spells CASSLWQGADTEAFF. In DNA, the CDR3 is TGTGCCAGCAGTTTATGGCAGGGGGCGGACACTGAAGCTTTCTTT.

This clonotype was seen more than once but under ten times. The V gene is TRBV9, the J gene TRBJ2-1; tentatively, D is TRBD1 or TRBD2 (5 bases each). Germline-derived CDR1 and CDR2 are SGDLS and YYNGEE. Trimming stripped 6 bases from V and 4 bases from J, with 11 bases between. The CDR3 runs 13 residues. In DNA form, the CDR3 reads TGTGCCAGCAACGAGGGGATGTACAATGAGCAGTTCTTC. Protein sequence: CASNEGMYNEQFF.

In this sample, this clonotype turned up a few times. The chain has TRBV4-1 and TRBJ1-1; D is undetermined. The CDR3 has 15 amino acids. V lost 2 bases and J lost 5, with 15 bases in between. Germline CDR1 MGHRA, CDR2 YSYEKL. CDR3 sequence: CASSQKDLGETEAFF. In nucleotides, the CDR3 is TGCGCCAGCAGCCAAAAAGATCTCGGGGAGACTGAAGCTTTCTTT.

The sample holds a few counts of this clonotype. This chain links TRBV28 with TRBJ2-7; D ambiguous. V lost 5 bases, J lost 3 bases, and 11 bases lay in between. CDR1 and CDR2 (germline): MDHEN, SYDVKM. The CDR3 is 13 residues long. As DNA, the CDR3 is TGTGCCAGCAGTCTCCGGGTGCACTACGAGCAGTACTTC. It yields the protein CASSLRVHYEQYF.